This T cell receptor beta chain was sequenced in a study of T cell responses to AZD1222 COVID-19 vaccine. Regarding the study as a whole: The peak T cell response came first, and repertoires were sampled only after it.

Worth noting for this clone: Its antigen remains unknown.

Profiled with immunoSEQ multiplex PCR; TCRdb holds only in-frame clones, not every one. The sample has about 150,000 clones, around 88% seen once; the top ten hold around 0.99%. This CDR3 is built from 17 residues. Per the germline V gene, CDR1 is LGHDT and CDR2 is YNNKEL (reference sequence). V gave up 4 bases and J gave up 0 bases, with 16 bases separating them. The specimen comprised peripheral blood, sampled 28 days after the second AZD1222 dose. The TCR was taken from an adult who received the AZD1222 COVID-19 vaccine. The chain joins TRBV3-1 (or the pseudogene TRBV3-2) to TRBJ1-5; a possible D gene is TRBD1 (5 bases). The CDR3 DNA follows: TGTGCCAGCAGCCCGAGTATCCCGACAGATAGCAATCAGCCCCAGCATTTT. Translation: CASSPSIPTDSNQPQHF.